A selection of T cell receptor beta chains follows, all from one sample in a study of chemoradiotherapy in HPV16-positive cancers. Some clones are missing from TCRdb's copy, which holds only in-frame ones; the method was immunoSEQ multiplex PCR. Counted here are about 6,400 clones, approximately 79% occurring once; the ten biggest clones make up 6.3%. Specimen: tumor tissue, collected from a patient who underwent chemoradiotherapy. The source is a human donor with HPV-associated anogenital cancer. Both conserved end residues are part of each CDR3. The D gene is left open where the match is weak. Rows give clone size only sometimes, using once, few, many, or a class for an expanded clone.

clone size	V gene	J gene	D gene	CDR3 DNA	CDR3 protein
NA	TRBV2	TRBJ2-1	NA	TGTGCCAGCAACTTGGGGCAGGGAAGGTACAATGAGCAGTTCTTC	CASNLGQGRYNEQFF
NA	TRBV5-6	TRBJ2-1	NA	TGTGCCAGCTTACCTCTCCAGAGCTCCTACAATGAGCAGTTCTTC	CASLPLQSSYNEQFF
once	TRBV6-4	TRBJ2-5	NA	TGTGCCAGCACCCAGACCACGGGTGAAGGCCTCCAAGAGACCCAGCACTTC	CASTQTTGEGLQETQHF
once	TRBV7-2	TRBJ1-1	TRBD1	TGTGCCAGCAGCTCCGGAACCGGGACAGGGTACATGAACACTGAAGCTTTCTTT	CASSSGTGTGYMNTEAFF
NA	TRBV7-2	TRBJ1-1	NA	TGTGCCAGCAGCTTAGCACAGCTGAACACTGAAGCTTTCTTT	CASSLAQLNTEAFF
NA	TRBV15	TRBJ1-5	NA	TGTGCCACCAGCAGAAAAACAGGGATGGGCAATCAGCCCCAGCATTTT	CATSRKTGMGNQPQHF
NA	TRBV19	TRBJ1-1	TRBD1	TGTGCCAGTAGGCAGACAGGGGGCACTGAAGCTTTCTTT	CASRQTGGTEAFF
few	TRBV5-1	TRBJ2-1	TRBD2	TGCGCCAGCAGCTCGGTTAGCGGGGGGACAGGTGAGCAGTTCTTC	CASSSVSGGTGEQFF
NA	TRBV7-2	TRBJ2-7	TRBD1	TGTGCCAGCAGCACCAGGACAGGGTGGAGAGAGCAGTACTTC	CASSTRTGWREQYF
NA	TRBV5-1	TRBJ1-1	NA	TGCGCCAGCAGCCCACAGGAGAACACTGAAGCTTTCTTT	CASSPQENTEAFF
once	TRBV30	TRBJ2-5	TRBD2	TGTGCCTGGAGTAGGACGGGGGGGCAAGAGACCCAGTACTTC	CAWSRTGGQETQYF
NA	TRBV6-4	TRBJ2-4	TRBD2	TGTGCCAGCAGTGACTCCATGGCGGGGGGCTCAAACATTCAGTACTTC	CASSDSMAGGSNIQYF
NA	TRBV19	TRBJ1-4	NA	TGTGCCAGCTCGGTTGCAACTAATGAAAAACTGTTTTTT	CASSVATNEKLFF
once	TRBV6-6	TRBJ2-7	TRBD1	TGTGCCAGCAGCTACCCCCTGGGACAGGGGAACTACGAGCAGTACTTC	CASSYPLGQGNYEQYF
NA	TRBV5-6	TRBJ1-6	TRBD1	TGTGCCAGCAGCAGGGACAGGAGACCAAATAATTCACCCCTCCACTTT	CASSRDRRPNNSPLHF
NA	TRBV2	TRBJ2-2	NA	TGTGCCAGCAGAGACATCCGAGGGAACACCGGGGAGCTGTTTTTT	CASRDIRGNTGELFF